This T cell receptor (beta chain) was identified in a study of T cell responses to AZD1222 COVID-19 vaccine (dated by TCRdb to the early 2020s). Regarding the study in general: A total of 233 trial participants underwent TCR sequencing, of whom around 210 had received two doses of AZD1222 and some 26 had received two doses of the MenACWY control vaccine. Trial participants were enrolled into age subgroups of 18-55, 56-69 and 70-plus years, which contained about 150, 27 and 61 TCR-sequenced participants, respectively.

Cut back by 3 bases and 8 bases, the V and J ends lie 9 bases apart. Measured from the cysteine to the phenylalanine, the CDR3 is 12 residues long. Left in the record is the CDR3 DNA by itself, 36 bases read in frame from the first base. The germline V gene provides CDR1 KGHDR and CDR2 SFDVKD. Study-wide findings and limitations: The 56-69-year group was small, and its depth increase did not reach significance, likely because of low power. CD4 TCRs associated with the vaccine covered the entire spike protein, and the dominant responses were in regions 160-218 and 743-854. Only a handful of AZD1222 recipients were SARS-CoV-2 seropositive at baseline, limiting conclusions about previously exposed vaccinees. No day 14 peak-response samples were available, so repertoires were characterized only after the peak T cell response. Nearly half of unique spike-specific TCRs reportedly recognized epitopes outside regions mutated in the B.1.351 and B.1.1.7 variants. Participants were mostly white British, with more females than males. The authors suggested clonal diversity may have been underestimated. A significant rise in spike-specific TCR breadth and depth was observed after two AZD1222 doses relative to day 0 and relative to MenACWY recipients.

This clone was detected once. The antigen it recognizes is unknown. No base-level quality is on record; no much larger clone is a single base apart. The CDR3 regions of human TCRbeta chains were analyzed by immunosequencing. As for the authors' bioinformatics: Repertoire TCRs were matched against a reference library of SARS-CoV-2-specific TCRs generated with the MIRA antigen-specificity platform. Breadth was defined as the fraction of unique TCRs that were SARS-CoV-2-associated, and depth was defined as the fraction of total T cells that were SARS-CoV-2-associated. Using the MIRA data, each spike-specific TCR was assigned both to the spike region to which the TCR was reactive and to a CD4 or CD8 class. Log10-transformed breadth and depth values were compared by one-way ANOVA with Sidak's multiple comparisons tests. Entries here come from immuneACCESS through TCRdb and include only in-frame sequences with V and J called. Some clones fail to appear in such tables; in the studies checked, an unresolved V gene covers under half of the shortfall, and the cause of the remainder is unknown. Clonal size and the V and J genes are those of that table, whereas D and trimming came from the DNA. The sample table contains 120,000 or so clones; only one count was recorded for around 89% of them. The ten largest clones represent roughly 4% of the sample.

The time point tag for this specimen amounts to: about 28 days (+/-7) after the second vaccine dose. AZD1222 recipients with second doses at about 4 weeks or about 12 weeks were pooled, because spike-specific TCR depth and breadth did not differ between schedules. Samples from vaccinated people were obtained from the UK trials COV001 and COV002, which included a single-blind randomized controlled phase 2/3 trial of AZD1222 (ChAdOx1 nCoV-19) in healthy adults. Trial participant PBMC samples were collected at day 0 and day 28 after the second dose for TCRbeta chain sequencing. The source of this sequence is an adult who received the AZD1222 COVID-19 vaccine. The rearrangement combines TRBV24-1 with TRBJ1-2; the D gene assignment is ambiguous. Sequenced material: peripheral blood, taken 28 days after the second AZD1222 dose. The CDR3 sequence is CATSDEVGGYTF. The nucleotide sequence is given as TGTGCCACCAGTGATGAGGTTGGAGGCTACACCTTC.